This T cell receptor beta chain emerged from a study of beta chain features in type 1 diabetes listed by TCRdb under 2018. Turning to the overall study: No differences in mean age, gender distribution, total cell number or subset yield were found between patients and healthy donors. The study compared the TCRB repertoires of sorted circulating CD4+ T cell subsets in recently diagnosed type 1 diabetes patients with those in matched healthy donors. A total of 100 million to 140 million sorted cells were examined across all samples, and the number of cells per subset was strongly correlated with RNA yield. Regulatory and stem cell-like memory subsets were isolated from only 8 patients and roughly eight healthy donors, whereas naive and central memory subsets came from all 30 or so donors.

Trimming at the junction amounts to 4 bases on V and 0 bases on J, and the germline ends lie 7 bases apart. The CDR3 holds 13 amino acids from the cysteine to the phenylalanine. Only CDR3 DNA is held: 39 bases, read in frame from base 1. Reading the germline V gene (reference sequence) gives CDR1 GTSNPN and CDR2 SVGIG. All of the isolated RNA was reverse transcribed with the High Capacity cDNA Reverse Transcription Kit, so expressed TCRB transcripts were sequenced. Naive, central memory and regulatory T cell samples underwent deep immunoSEQ sequencing, averaging about 3.57 million total reads per sample. Sorted cells were lysed in RLT buffer, and RNA was extracted using DNase-treated RNeasy Micro or Mini kits according to cell number. To prevent cross-contamination, every cell subset was processed on its own, while patient and healthy donor samples were processed together. Using the immunoSEQ multiplex PCR, TCRB sequences were amplified from cDNA into 87-bp fragments spanning the CDR3 region. Amplicons were sequenced on the Illumina HiSeq platform. On the study's bioinformatics: Synthetic template baselines were used to correct PCR bias computationally, reads within Hamming distance 2 were collapsed, and singletons that could not be merged were discarded. Reads were aligned against IMGT to assign V, D and J genes, CDR3 length and insertions or deletions at six rearrangement sites. Within each subset, clonotype counts were normalized to sorted cell number, and only after that were true diversity and Gini coefficients computed with the tcR R package. The overlap coefficient, calculated on TCRB nucleotide sequences, was used to quantify repertoire sharing. Out-of-frame TCRB sequences from naive cells were analyzed to stand in for the pre-selection repertoire. TCRdb's version of the immuneACCESS table is confined to in-frame rearrangements and falls short of the full clone set. An unresolved V gene accounts for under half of the shortfall where checked; the remainder is of unknown origin. V, J and clone size are those of that table, while D and trimming were read from the DNA. This sample gives 680,000 or so clones in total; 13% of them show up just once. The ten biggest clones cover 0.02% to 0.025% of the sample.

From each donor, a single peripheral blood sample of about 100 mL on average was drawn into heparinised tubes. Naive, central memory, regulatory and stem cell-like memory CD4+ T cells were sorted on a BD FACSAria II using a panel including CD45RO, CCR7, CD25, CD127, CD95 and CD27. All sorted populations exceeded 98% purity. Right away, PBMCs were isolated by Lymphoprep density gradient centrifugation and were stained directly, with no culture step. So that batch effects would be minimized, each experiment stained and sorted samples in pairs, pairing one healthy donor with one patient. General findings and caveats noted by the study authors: At VDJ recombination sites, patients with type 1 diabetes made fewer insertions and deleted more nucleotides, a pattern implying thymic rearrangement abnormalities. Naive, central memory and regulatory TCRB repertoires appeared to be more similar among patients than among healthy donors. PCR might favor shorter templates, but patient and control samples were amplified and corrected together, so any skew would affect both groups equally. In all four CD4+ subsets, TCRB CDR3 length was moderately but significantly shorter in type 1 diabetes patients. Because cDNA was sequenced instead of genomic DNA, highly expressing activated cells could be over-represented, though the groups showed no difference in activation or CD3 levels. Because the HLA sub-analyses included only small numbers of individuals, any influence of HLA type on TCRB rearrangement was left unresolved.

In the case of this clone: Its target antigen remains unknown. Base qualities are missing; no much larger clone stands one base away.

Source material: naive CD4+ T cells from blood. This specimen's cell subset or site label, interpreted: true naive CD4+ T cells. This receptor was identified in a young man with type 1 diabetes. The chain employs TRBV30 and TRBJ2-1, with no D gene named confidently. The CDR3 has the sequence CAWTSASYNEQFF. The sequenced DNA: TGTGCCTGGACATCGGCCTCCTACAATGAGCAGTTCTTC.